These 2 T cell receptor beta chains were sequenced from one sample in a study of T cell changes during pregnancy in multiple sclerosis. Produced via immunoSEQ multiplex PCR; TCRdb's table is partial and in-frame only. The data contain about 89,000 clones, just over 90% of them singletons. The sequencing used peripheral blood, collected after pregnancy. All receptors derive from a female donor in good health, enrolled as a control in a pregnancy study.

This chain uses TRBV9 with TRBJ2-5; D gene unclear. Germline V gene lookup returns CDR1 SGDLS and CDR2 YYNGEE. This CDR3 comprises 16 residues. V dropped 2 bases and J dropped 0 bases, with 14 bases sitting between them. As DNA, the CDR3 is TGTGCCAGCAGCGTCGGCCTAACACAGTACCAAGAGACCCAGTACTTC. It yields the protein CASSVGLTQYQETQYF.

This chain links TRBV6-1 with TRBJ2-1, with D unresolved. The CDR3 has 10 amino acids. The germline V and J ends were trimmed by 8 bases and 9 bases, with 8 bases remaining between them. Germline lookup yields CDR1 MNHNS and CDR2 SASEGT. The CDR3 here is CASRYREQFF. CDR3 in DNA: TGTGCCAGCCGCTACCGTGAGCAGTTCTTC.